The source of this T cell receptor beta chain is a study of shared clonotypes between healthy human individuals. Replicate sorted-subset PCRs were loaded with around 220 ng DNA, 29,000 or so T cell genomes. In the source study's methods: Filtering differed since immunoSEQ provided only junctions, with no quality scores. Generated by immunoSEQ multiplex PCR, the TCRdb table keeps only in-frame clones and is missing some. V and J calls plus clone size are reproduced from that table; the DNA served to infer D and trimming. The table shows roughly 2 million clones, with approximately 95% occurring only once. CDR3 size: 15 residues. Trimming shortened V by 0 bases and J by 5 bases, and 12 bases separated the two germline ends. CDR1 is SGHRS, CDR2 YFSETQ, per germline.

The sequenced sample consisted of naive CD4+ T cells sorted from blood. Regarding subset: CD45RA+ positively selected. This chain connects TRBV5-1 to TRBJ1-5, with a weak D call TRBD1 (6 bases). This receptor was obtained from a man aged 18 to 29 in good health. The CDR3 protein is CASSLVVGGHQPQHF. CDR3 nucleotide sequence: TGCGCCAGCAGCTTGGTAGTAGGGGGGCATCAGCCCCAGCATTTT.